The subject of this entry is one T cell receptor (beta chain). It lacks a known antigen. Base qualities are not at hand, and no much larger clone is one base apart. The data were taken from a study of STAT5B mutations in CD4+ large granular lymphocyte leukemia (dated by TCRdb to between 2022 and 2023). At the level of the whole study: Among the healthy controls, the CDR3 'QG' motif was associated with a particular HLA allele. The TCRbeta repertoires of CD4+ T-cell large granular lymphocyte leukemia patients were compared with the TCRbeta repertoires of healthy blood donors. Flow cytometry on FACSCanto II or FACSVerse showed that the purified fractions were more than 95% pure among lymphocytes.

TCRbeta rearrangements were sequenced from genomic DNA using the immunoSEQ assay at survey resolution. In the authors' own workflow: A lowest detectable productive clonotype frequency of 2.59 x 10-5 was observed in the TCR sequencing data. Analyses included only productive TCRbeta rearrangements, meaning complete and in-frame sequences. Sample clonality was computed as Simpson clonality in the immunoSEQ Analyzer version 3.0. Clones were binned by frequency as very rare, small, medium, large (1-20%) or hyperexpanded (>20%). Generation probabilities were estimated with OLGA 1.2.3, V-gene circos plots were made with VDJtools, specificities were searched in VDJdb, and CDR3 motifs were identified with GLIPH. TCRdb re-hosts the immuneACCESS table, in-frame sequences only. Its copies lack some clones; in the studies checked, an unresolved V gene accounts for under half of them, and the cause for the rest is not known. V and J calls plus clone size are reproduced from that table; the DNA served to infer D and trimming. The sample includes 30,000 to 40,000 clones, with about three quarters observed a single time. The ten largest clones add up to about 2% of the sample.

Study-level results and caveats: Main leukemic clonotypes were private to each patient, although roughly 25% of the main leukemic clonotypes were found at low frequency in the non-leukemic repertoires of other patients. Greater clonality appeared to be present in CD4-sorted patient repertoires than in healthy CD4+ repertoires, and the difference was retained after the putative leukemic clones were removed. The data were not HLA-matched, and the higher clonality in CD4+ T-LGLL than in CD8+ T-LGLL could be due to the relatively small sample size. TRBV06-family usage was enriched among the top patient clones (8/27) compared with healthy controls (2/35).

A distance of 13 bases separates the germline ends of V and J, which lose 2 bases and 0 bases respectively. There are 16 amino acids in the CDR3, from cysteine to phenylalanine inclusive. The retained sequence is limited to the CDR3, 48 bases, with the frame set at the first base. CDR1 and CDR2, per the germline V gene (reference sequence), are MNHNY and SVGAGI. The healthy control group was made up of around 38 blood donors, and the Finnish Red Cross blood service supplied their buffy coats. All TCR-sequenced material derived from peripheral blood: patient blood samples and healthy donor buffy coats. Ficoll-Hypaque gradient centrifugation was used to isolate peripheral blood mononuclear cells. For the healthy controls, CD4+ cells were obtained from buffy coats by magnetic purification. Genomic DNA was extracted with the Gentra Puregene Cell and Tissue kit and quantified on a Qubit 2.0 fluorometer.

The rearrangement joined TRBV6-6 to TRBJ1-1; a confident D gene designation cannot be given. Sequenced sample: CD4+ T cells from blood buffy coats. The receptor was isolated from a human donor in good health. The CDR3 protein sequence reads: CASSYGEREVNTEAFF. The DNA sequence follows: TGTGCCAGCAGTTACGGGGAAAGAGAGGTGAACACTGAAGCTTTCTTT.